This TCR beta chain derives from a study of siplizumab effects on memory and regulatory T cells. Only in-frame clones appear in the TCRdb table, and some are missing; sequencing was by immunoSEQ multiplex PCR. The table shows roughly 70,000 clones, with roughly 93% occurring only once. CDR1 and CDR2 from the germline V gene are SGHTA and FQGTGA. Trimming left V 1 base short and J 4 bases short, with 6 bases between. The CDR3 runs 13 residues. Sequenced: CD8+ T cells sorted from blood. This TCR came from a human donor in good health. V is TRBV7-3 and J is TRBJ2-3; D is unresolved. CDR3 nucleotide sequence: TGTGCCAGCAGCTTAATGGCGCCAGATACGCAGTATTTT. Its translation: CASSLMAPDTQYF.